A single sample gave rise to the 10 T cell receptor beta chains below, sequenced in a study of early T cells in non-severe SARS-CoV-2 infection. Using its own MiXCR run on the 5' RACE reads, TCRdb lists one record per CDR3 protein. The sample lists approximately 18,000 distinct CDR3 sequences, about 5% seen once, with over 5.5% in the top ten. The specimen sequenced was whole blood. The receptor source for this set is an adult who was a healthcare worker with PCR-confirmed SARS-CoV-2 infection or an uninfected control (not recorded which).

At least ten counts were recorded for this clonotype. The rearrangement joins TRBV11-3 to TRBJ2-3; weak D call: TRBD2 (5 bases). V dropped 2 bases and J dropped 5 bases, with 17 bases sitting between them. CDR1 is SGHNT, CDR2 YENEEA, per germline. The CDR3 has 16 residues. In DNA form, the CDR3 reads TGTGCCAGCAGCTTAAGTGGGAGATTCGGAAGAGATACGCAGTATTTT. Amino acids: CASSLSGRFGRDTQYF. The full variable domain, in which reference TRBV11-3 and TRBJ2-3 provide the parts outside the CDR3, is EAGVVQSPRYKIIEKKQPVAFWCNPISGHNTLYWYLQNLGQGPELLIRYENEEAVDDSQLPKDRFSAERLKGVDSTLKIQPAELGDSAVYLCASSLSGRFGRDTQYFGPGTRLTVL.

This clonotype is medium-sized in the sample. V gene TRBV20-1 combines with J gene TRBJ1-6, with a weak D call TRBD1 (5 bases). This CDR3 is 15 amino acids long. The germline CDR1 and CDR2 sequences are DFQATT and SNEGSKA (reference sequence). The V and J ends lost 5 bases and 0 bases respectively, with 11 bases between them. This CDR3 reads CSAGRASSYNSPLHF. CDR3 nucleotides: TGCAGTGCTGGCAGGGCCAGCTCCTATAATTCACCCCTCCACTTT.

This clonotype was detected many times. The CDR3 DNA follows: TGCAGTGCCAGACAGCGGGAGGGCCGGGGAGATACGCAGTATTTT. Its translation is CSARQREGRGDTQYF. This chain connects TRBV20-1 to TRBJ2-3; 10 bases align to TRBD2. CDR1 is DFQATT, CDR2 SNEGSKA, per germline (reference sequence). The CDR3 runs to 15 residues. V lost 6 bases, J lost 5 bases, and 11 bases stayed unmatched.

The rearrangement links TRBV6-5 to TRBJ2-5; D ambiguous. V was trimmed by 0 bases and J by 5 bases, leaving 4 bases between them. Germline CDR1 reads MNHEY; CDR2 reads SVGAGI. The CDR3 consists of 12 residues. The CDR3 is CASSYSPETQYF. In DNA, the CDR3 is TGTGCCAGCAGTTACTCGCCGGAGACCCAGTACTTC.

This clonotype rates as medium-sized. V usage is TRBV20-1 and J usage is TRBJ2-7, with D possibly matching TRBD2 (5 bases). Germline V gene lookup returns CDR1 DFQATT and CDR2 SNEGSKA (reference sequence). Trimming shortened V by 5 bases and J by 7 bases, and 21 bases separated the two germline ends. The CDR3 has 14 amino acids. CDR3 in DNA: TGCAGTGCTTTTCTAGCCGTTGGGTCCTGGGAGCAGTACTTC. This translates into CSAFLAVGSWEQYF.

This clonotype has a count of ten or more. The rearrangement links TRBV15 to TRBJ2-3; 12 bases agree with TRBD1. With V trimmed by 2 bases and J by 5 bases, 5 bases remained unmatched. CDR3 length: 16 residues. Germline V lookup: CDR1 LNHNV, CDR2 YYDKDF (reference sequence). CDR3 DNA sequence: TGTGCCACCAGCAGACCGGGACAGGGGGCGAGAGATACGCAGTATTTT. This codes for CATSRPGQGARDTQYF.

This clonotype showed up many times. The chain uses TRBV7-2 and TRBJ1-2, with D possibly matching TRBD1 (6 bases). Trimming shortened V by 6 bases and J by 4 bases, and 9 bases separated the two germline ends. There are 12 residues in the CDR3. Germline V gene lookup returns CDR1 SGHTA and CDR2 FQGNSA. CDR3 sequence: CASRQDSYGYTF. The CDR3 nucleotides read TGTGCCAGCAGACAGGACAGCTATGGCTACACCTTC.

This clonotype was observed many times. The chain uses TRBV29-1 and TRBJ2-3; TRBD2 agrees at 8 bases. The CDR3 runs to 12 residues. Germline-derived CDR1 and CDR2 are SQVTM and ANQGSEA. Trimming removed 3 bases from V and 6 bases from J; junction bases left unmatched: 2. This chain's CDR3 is CSVETSADTQYF. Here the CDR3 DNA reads TGCAGCGTTGAGACTAGCGCGGATACGCAGTATTTT.

CDR3 nucleotide sequence: TGTGCCAGCAGTGAAGCGGCTAGCACTGAAGCAGACACCGGGGAGCTGTTTTTT. Translation gives CASSEAASTEADTGELFF. V gene TRBV6-1 combines with J gene TRBJ2-2, with D possibly TRBD2 on 5 matching bases. Germline-derived CDR1 and CDR2 are MNHNS and SASEGT. This CDR3 spans 18 amino acids. V lost 0 bases and J 3 bases, leaving 17 bases between the germline ends.

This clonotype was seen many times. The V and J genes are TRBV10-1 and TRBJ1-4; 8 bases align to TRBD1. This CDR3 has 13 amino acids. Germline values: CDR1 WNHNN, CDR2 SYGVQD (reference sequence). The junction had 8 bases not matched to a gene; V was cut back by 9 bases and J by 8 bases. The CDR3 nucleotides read TGCGCCAGATTCGGACAGGGACACGAAAAACTGTTTTTT. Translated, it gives CARFGQGHEKLFF.